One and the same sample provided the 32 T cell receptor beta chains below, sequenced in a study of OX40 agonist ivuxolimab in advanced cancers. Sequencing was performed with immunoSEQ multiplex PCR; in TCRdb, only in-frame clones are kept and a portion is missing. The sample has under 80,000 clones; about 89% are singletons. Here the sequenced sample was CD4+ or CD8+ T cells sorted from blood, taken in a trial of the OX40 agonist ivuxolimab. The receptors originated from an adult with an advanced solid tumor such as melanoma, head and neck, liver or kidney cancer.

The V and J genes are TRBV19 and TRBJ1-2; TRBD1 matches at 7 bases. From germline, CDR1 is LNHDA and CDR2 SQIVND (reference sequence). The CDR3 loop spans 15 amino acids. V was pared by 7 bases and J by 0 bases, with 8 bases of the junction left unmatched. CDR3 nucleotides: TGTGCCAGTACGGGACAGCGGAACACTAACTATGGCTACACCTTC. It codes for CASTGQRNTNYGYTF. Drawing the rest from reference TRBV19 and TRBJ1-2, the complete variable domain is DGGITQSPKYLFRKEGQNVTLSCEQNLNHDAMYWYRQDPGQGLRLIYYSQIVNDFQKGDIAEGYSVSREKKESFPLTVTSAQKNPTAFYLCASTGQRNTNYGYTFGSGTRLTVV.

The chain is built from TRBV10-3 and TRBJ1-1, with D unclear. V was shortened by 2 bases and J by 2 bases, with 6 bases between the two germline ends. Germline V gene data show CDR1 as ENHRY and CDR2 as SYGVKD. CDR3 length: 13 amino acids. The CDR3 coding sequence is TGTGCCATCAGTGAGGCAGAAAACACTGAAGCTTTCTTT. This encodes CAISEAENTEAFF.

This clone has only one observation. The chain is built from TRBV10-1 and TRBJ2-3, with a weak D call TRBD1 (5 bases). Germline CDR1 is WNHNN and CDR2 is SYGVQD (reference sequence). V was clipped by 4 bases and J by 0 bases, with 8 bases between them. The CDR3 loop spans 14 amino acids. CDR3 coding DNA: TGCGCCAGCAGTGGGACATATAGCACAGATACGCAGTATTTT. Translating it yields CASSGTYSTDTQYF.

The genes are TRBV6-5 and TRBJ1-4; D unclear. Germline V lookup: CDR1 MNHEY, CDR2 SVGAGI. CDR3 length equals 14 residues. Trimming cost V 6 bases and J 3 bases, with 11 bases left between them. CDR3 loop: CASSTQAANEKLFF. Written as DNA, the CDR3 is TGTGCCAGCAGCACACAAGCGGCTAATGAAAAACTGTTTTTT.

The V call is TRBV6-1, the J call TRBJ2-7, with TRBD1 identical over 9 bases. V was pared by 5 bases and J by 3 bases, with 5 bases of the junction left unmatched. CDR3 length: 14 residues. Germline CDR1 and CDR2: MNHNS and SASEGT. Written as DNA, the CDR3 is TGTGCCAGCAGTCGGACAGGGGAAGGCTACGAGCAGTACTTC. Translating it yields CASSRTGEGYEQYF.

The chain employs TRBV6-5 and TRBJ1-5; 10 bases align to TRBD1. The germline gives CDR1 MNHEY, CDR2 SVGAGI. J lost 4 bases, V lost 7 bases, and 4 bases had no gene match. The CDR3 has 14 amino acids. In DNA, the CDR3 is TGTGCCAGCATGACAGGGGGCCCGAATCAGCCCCAGCATTTT. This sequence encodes CASMTGGPNQPQHF.

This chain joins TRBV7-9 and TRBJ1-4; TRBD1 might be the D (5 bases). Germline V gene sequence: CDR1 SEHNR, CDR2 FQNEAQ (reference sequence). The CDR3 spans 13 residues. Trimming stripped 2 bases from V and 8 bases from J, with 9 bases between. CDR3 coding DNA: TGTGCCAGCAGCTTAAGACAGCGGGAAAAACTGTTTTTT. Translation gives CASSLRQREKLFF. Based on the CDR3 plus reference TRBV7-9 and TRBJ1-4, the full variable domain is DTGVSQNPRHKITKRGQNVTFRCDPISEHNRLYWYRQTLGQGPEFLTYFQNEAQLEKSRLLSDRFSAERPKGSFSTLEIQRTEQGDSAMYLCASSLRQREKLFFGSGTQLSVL.

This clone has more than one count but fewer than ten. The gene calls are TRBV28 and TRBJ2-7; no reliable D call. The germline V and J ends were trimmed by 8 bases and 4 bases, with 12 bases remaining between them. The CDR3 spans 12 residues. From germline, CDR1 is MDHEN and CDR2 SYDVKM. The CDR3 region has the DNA TGTGCCAGCGCTCGGCGGCTGTACGAGCAGTACTTC. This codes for CASARRLYEQYF.

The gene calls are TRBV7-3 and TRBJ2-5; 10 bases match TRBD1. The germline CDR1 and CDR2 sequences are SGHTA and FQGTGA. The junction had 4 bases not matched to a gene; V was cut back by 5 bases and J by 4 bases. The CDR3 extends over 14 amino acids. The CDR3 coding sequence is TGTGCCAGCAGCCCGGGACAGGGGTCAGAGACCCAGTACTTC. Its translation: CASSPGQGSETQYF.

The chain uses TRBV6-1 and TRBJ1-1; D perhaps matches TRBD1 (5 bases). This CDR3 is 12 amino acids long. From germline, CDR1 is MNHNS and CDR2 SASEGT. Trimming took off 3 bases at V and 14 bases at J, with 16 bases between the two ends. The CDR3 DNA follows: TGTGCCAGCAGTGATTCAGGGACCAGAAACTTCTTT. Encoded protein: CASSDSGTRNFF.

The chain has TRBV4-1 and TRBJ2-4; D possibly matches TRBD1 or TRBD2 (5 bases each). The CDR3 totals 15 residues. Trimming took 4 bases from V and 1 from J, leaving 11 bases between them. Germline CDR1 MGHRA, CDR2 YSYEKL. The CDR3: CASSPLWGAKNIQYF. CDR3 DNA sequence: TGCGCCAGCAGCCCCCTCTGGGGGGCCAAAAACATTCAGTACTTC.

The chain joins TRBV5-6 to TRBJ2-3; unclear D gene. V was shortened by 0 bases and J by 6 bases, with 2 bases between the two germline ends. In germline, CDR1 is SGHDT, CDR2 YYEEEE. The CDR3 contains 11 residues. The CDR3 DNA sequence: TGTGCCAGCAGCTTGGCGGATACGCAGTATTTT. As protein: CASSLADTQYF.

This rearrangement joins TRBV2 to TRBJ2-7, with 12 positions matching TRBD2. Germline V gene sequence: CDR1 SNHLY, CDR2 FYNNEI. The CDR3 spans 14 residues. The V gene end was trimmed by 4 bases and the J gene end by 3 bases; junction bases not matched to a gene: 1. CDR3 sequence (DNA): TGTGCCAGCAGTGCGACTAGCGGGGGCTACGAGCAGTACTTC. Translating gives CASSATSGGYEQYF. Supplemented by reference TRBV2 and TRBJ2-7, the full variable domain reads EPEVTQTPSHQVTQMGQEVILRCVPISNHLYFYWYRQILGQKVEFLVSFYNNEISEKSEIFDDQFSVERPDGSNFTLKIRSTKLEDSAMYFCASSATSGGYEQYFGPGTRLTVT.

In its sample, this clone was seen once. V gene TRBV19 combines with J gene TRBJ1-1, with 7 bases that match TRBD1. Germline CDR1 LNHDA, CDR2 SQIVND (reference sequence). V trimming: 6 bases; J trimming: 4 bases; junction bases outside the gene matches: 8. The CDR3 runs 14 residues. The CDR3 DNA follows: TGTGCCAGTAGGTTCCCTACAGGGGCCACTGAAGCTTTCTTT. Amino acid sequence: CASRFPTGATEAFF.

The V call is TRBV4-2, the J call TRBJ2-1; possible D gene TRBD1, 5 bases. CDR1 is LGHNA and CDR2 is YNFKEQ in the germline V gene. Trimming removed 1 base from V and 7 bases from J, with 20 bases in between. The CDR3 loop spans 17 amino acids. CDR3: CASSQVELTFKGNEQFF. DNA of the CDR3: TGTGCCAGCAGCCAAGTGGAATTAACCTTCAAGGGGAATGAGCAGTTCTTC.

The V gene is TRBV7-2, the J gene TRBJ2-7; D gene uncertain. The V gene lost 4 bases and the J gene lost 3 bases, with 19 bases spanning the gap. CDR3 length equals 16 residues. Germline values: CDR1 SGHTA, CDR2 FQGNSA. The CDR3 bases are TGTGCCAGCAGCTCCGCCTCTCGCGGAAGAAACTACGAGCAGTACTTC. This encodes CASSSASRGRNYEQYF.

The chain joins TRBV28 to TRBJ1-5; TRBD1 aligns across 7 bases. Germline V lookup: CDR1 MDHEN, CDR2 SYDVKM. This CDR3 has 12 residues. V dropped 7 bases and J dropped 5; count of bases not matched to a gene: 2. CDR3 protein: CASTDRHQPQHF. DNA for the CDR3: TGTGCCAGCACGGACAGGCATCAGCCCCAGCATTTT.

CDR3 sequence: CASSWGRGTEAFF. CDR3 DNA: TGTGCCAGCAGCTGGGGGAGGGGCACTGAAGCTTTCTTT. The rearrangement links TRBV5-6 to TRBJ1-1; tentatively, D is TRBD1 (5 bases). V lost 3 bases to trimming and J lost 4 bases, with 10 bases between them. This CDR3 contains 13 residues. Per germline, CDR1 SGHDT and CDR2 YYEEEE.

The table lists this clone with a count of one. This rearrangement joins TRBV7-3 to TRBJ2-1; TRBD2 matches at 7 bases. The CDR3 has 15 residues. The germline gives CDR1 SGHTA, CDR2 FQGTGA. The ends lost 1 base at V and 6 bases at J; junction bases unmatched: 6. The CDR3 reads CASSLSWREPNEQFF. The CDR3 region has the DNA TGTGCCAGCAGCTTAAGTTGGCGGGAGCCCAATGAGCAGTTCTTC.

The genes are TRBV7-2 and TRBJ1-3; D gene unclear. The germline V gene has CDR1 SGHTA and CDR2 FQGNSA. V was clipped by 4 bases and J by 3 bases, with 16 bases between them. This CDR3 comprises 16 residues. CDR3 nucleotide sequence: TGTGCCAGCAGCTACGGACGGGGTGGAGATGGAAACACCATATATTTT. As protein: CASSYGRGGDGNTIYF.

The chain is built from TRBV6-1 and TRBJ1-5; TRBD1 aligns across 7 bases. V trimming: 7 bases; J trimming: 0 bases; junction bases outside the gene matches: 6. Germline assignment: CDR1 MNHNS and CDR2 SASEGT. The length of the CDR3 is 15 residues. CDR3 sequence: CASMLTGNSNQPQHF. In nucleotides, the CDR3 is TGTGCCAGCATGCTGACAGGGAATAGCAATCAGCCCCAGCATTTT.

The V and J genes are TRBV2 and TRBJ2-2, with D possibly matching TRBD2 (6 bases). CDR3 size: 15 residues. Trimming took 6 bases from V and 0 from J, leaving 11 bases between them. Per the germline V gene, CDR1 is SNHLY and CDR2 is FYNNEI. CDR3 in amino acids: CASSDTSSNTGELFF. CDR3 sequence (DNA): TGTGCCAGCAGCGATACTAGCTCGAACACCGGGGAGCTGTTTTTT.

The DNA of the CDR3 is TGCAGCGCCCCCTTAGGGGGAATTAGCTACACCTTC. Translation: CSAPLGGISYTF. The chain has TRBV29-1 and TRBJ1-2; D is perhaps TRBD1 (6 bases). CDR1 is SQVTM, CDR2 ANQGSEA, per germline. Between the trimmed V and J ends, which lost 7 bases and 9 bases, there was a span of 18 bases. The CDR3 is 12 amino acids.

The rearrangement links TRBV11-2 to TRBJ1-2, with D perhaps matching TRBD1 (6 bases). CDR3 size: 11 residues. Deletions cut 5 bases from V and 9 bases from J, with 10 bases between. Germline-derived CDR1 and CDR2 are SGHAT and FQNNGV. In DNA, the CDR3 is TGTGCCAGCAGCAACAGGGTTAGCTACACCTTC. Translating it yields CASSNRVSYTF.

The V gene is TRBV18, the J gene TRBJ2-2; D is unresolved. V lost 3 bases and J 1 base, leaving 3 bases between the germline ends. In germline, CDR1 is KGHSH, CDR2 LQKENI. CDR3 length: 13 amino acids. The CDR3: CASSPENTGELFF. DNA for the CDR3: TGTGCCAGCTCACCCGAGAACACCGGGGAGCTGTTTTTT.

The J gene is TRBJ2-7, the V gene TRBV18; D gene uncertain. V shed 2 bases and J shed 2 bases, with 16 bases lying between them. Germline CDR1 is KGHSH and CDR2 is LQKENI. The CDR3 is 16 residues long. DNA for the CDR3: TGTGCCAGCTCACCATCCACTGCCGGTTTCACCTACGAGCAGTACTTC. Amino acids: CASSPSTAGFTYEQYF. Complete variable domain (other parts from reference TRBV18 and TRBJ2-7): NAGVMQNPRHLVRRRGQEARLRCSPMKGHSHVYWYRQLPEEGLKFMVYLQKENIIDESGMPKERFSAEFPKEGPSILRIQQVVRGDSAAYFCASSPSTAGFTYEQYFGPGTRLTVT.

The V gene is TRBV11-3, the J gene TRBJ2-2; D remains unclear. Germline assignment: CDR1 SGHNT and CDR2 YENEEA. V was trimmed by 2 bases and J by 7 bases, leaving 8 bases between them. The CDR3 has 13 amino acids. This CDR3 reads CASSLNQDGELFF. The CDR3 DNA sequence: TGTGCCAGCAGCTTAAATCAGGACGGGGAGCTGTTTTTT.

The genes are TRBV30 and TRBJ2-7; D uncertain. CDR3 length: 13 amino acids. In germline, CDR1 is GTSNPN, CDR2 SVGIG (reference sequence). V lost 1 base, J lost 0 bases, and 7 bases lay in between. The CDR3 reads CAWSDGYSYEQYF. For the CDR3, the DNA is TGTGCCTGGAGTGATGGATACTCCTACGAGCAGTACTTC.

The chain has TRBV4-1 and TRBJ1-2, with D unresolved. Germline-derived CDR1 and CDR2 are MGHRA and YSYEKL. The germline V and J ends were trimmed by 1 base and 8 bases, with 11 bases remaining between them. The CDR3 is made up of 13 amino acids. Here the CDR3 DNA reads TGCGCCAGCAGCCAAGCCGTGGGCGGGGGCTACACCTTC. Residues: CASSQAVGGGYTF.

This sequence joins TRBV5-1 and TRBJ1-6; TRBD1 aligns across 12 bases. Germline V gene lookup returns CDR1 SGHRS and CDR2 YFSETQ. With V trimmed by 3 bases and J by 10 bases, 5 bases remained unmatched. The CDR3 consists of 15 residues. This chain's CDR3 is CASSSGQGAESPLHF. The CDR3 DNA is TGCGCCAGCAGCTCGGGACAGGGGGCAGAGTCACCCCTCCACTTT.

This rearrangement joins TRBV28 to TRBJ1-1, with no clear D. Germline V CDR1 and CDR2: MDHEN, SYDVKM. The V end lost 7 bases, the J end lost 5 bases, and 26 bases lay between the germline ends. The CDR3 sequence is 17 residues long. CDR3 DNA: TGTGCCAGCACCTTTTCGGGAGGAGTAGGGCCAACGACTGAAGCTTTCTTT. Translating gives CASTFSGGVGPTTEAFF.

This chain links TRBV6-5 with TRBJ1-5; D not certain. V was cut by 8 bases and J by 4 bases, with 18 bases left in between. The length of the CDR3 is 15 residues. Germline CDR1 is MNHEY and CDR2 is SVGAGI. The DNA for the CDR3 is TGTGCCAGCCTACCTCCGACGGACGGGAATCAGCCCCAGCATTTT. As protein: CASLPPTDGNQPQHF.